This is a list of T cell receptor beta chains from one sample in a study of T cells after yellow fever vaccination. TCRdb processed the 5' RACE reads anew with MiXCR; each CDR3 protein has one entry. This table has around 180,000 distinct CDR3 sequences, roughly 6.2% appearing once. The source material was CD4+ T cells sorted from PBMCs, sampled on the day of the first yellow fever vaccination. The receptors were gathered from a young man who received the YFV17D yellow fever vaccine. Each CDR3 is given with its conserved first and last residue. D genes are given only for firm matches. Clone size is given for some rows only: seen once, a few or many times, or a class if the clone is expanded.

TRBJ1-2	many	TRBD1	TRBV12-3/TRBV12-4	12	TGTGCCAGCACCCCAGGGGGGGGTGGCTACACCTTC	CASTPGGGGYTF
TRBJ1-2	-	-	TRBV5-4	12	TGTGCCAGCAGCTCCGATTACTATGGCTACACCTTC	CASSSDYYGYTF
TRBJ2-3	-	-	TRBV24-1	15	TGTGCCACCAGTGATCCTGGGACTGTCACAGATACGCAGTATTTT	CATSDPGTVTDTQYF
TRBJ1-5	many	-	TRBV19	13	TGTGCCAGTAGCCCCTATAGCAATCAGCCCCAGCATTTT	CASSPYSNQPQHF
TRBJ2-3	-	TRBD2	TRBV5-6	17	TGTGCCAGCAGCTTGGCGGCTAGCGGGGCTAGCACAGATACGCAGTATTTT	CASSLAASGASTDTQYF
TRBJ2-1	-	-	TRBV5-1	15	TGCGCCAGCAGCTTGGCCAACGGCAGAGACAATGAGCAGTTCTTC	CASSLANGRDNEQFF
TRBJ2-1	many	-	TRBV12-3/TRBV12-4	14	TGTGCCAGCAGTTTTTACGGTACCTACAATGAGCAGTTCTTC	CASSFYGTYNEQFF
TRBJ2-7	few	-	TRBV5-1	14	TGCGCCAGCAAGGAAGACAACCTCTCCTACGAGCAGTACTTC	CASKEDNLSYEQYF
TRBJ1-1	-	TRBD1	TRBV20-1	13	TGCAGTGCTAGGTGGACAGGCTGGACTGAAGCTTTCTTT	CSARWTGWTEAFF
TRBJ1-1	-	-	TRBV20-1	12	TGCAGTGCTTCCGAACGGGGCACTGAAGCTTTCTTT	CSASERGTEAFF
TRBJ1-1	many	-	TRBV7-2	12	TGTGCCAGCAGGGGGGGGAACACTGAAGCTTTCTTT	CASRGGNTEAFF
TRBJ1-5	-	-	TRBV6-4	18	TGTACCTTCAGTTTAGCGGATCGAGACAGCGTAGGCCATCAGCCCCAGCATTTT	CTFSLADRDSVGHQPQHF
TRBJ1-4	many	-	TRBV7-8	13	TGTGCCAGCAGACCGGGGATTAATGAAAAACTGTTTTTT	CASRPGINEKLFF